Each of the 4 T cell receptor beta chains below was sequenced from the same sample in a study of cytomegalovirus exposure and HLA in healthy donors. The PCR was carried out with 60 Vbeta primers and 13 Jbeta primers. Method: immunoSEQ multiplex PCR; TCRdb's copy keeps in-frame clones and lacks some. The sample includes about 190,000 clones, 79% of them seen just once. The specimen was PBMCs. The receptors here all came from a woman under 30 in good health and CMV-seronegative.

This clone was recorded only once. V is TRBV4-2 and J is TRBJ1-6; no definite D call. Germline V CDR1 and CDR2: LGHNA, YNFKEQ. CDR3 length: 17 residues. V lost 4 bases and J lost 5, with 18 bases in between. CDR3 sequence reads: CASSPLARTGNNSPLHF. In nucleotides, the CDR3 is TGTGCCAGCAGCCCACTGGCCCGGACGGGGAATAATTCACCCCTCCACTTT.

This clone appeared a few times. The genes are TRBV4-3 and TRBJ1-1; D gene uncertain. The CDR3 is 15 amino acids. V was trimmed by 0 bases and J by 7 bases, leaving 15 bases between them. Looked up from germline, CDR1 is LGHNA and CDR2 is YSLEER. The CDR3 nucleotides read TGCGCCAGCAGCCAAGACCTCTACCCCATAATTGAAGCTTTCTTT. Translation: CASSQDLYPIIEAFF.

The J gene is TRBJ1-1, the V gene TRBV10-1; weak D call: TRBD1 (5 bases). In germline, CDR1 is WNHNN, CDR2 SYGVQD (reference sequence). Trimming took off 4 bases at V and 3 bases at J, with 12 bases between the two ends. The CDR3 is made up of 14 amino acids. The CDR3 is CASSVGGVDTEAFF. CDR3 nucleotides: TGCGCCAGCAGTGTTGGAGGGGTGGACACTGAAGCTTTCTTT.

The V and J genes are TRBV28 and TRBJ2-7; TRBD1 aligns across 7 bases. The germline gives CDR1 MDHEN, CDR2 SYDVKM. The CDR3 spans 13 residues. The V and J ends lost 6 bases and 4 bases, in that order; junction bases with no gene match: 6. The CDR3 sequence: CASRAGTEYEQYF. CDR3 DNA sequence: TGTGCCAGCAGAGCCGGGACAGAGTACGAGCAGTACTTC. The full variable domain, with the rest looked up from reference TRBV28 and TRBJ2-7, is DVKVTQSSRYLVKRTGEKVFLECVQDMDHENMFWYRQDPGLGLRLIYFSYDVKMKEKGDIPEGYSVSREKKERFSLILESASTNQTSMYLCASRAGTEYEQYFGPGTRLTVT.